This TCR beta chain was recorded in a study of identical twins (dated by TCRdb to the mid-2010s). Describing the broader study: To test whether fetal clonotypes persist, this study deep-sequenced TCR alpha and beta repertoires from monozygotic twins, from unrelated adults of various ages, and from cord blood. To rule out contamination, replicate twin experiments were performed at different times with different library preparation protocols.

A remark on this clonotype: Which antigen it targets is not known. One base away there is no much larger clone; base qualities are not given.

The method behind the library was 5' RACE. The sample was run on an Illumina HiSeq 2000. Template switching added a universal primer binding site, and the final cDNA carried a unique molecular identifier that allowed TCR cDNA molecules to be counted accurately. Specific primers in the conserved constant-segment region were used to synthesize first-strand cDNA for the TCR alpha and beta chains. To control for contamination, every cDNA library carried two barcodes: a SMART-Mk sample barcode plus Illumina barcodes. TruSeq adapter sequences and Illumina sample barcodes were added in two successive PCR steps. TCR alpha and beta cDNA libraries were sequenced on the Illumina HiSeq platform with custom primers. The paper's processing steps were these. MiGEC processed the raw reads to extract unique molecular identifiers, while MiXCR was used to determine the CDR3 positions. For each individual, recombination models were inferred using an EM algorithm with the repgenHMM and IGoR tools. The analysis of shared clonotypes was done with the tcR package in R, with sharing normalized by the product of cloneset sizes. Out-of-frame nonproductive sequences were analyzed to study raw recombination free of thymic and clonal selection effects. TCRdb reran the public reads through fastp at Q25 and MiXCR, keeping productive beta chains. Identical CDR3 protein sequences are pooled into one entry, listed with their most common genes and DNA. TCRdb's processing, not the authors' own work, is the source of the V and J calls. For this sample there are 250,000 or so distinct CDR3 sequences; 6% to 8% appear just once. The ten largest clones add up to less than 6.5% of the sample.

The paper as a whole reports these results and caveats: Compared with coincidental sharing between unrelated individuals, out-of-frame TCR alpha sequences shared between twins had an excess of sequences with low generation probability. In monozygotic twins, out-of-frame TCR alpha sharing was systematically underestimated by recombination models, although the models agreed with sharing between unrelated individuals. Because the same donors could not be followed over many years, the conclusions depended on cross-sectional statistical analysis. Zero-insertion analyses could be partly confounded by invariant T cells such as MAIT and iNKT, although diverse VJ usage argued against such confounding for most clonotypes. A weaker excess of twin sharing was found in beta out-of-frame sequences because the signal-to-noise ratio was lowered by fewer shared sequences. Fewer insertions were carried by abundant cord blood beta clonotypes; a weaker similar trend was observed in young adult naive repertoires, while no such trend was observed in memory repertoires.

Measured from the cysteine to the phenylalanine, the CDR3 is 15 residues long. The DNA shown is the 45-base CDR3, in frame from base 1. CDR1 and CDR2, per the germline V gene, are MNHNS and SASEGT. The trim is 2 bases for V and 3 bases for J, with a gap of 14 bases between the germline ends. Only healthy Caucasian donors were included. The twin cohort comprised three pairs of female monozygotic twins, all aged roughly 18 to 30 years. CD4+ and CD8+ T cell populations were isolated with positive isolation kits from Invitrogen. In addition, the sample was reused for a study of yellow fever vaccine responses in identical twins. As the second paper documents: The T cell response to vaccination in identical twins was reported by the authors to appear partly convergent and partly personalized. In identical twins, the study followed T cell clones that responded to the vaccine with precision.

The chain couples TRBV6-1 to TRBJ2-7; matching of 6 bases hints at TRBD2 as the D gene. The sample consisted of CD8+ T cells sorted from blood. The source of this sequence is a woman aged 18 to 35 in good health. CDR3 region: CASSERRDGLYEQYF. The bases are TGTGCCAGCAGTGAAAGGCGGGACGGTCTCTACGAGCAGTACTTC.